The 19 T cell receptor beta chains given below trace back to one sample, sequenced in a study of CD8+CD57+ T cells in acquired aplastic anemia. Both TCR beta VDJ combination and CDR3 sequence profiling were carried out. Genomic DNA was the template for this profiling. TCRdb re-called the reads through MiXCR, storing one row per CDR3 protein. Among about 180,000 distinct CDR3 sequences listed, less than 55% were seen once. Material for sequencing was sorted CD4+, CD8+, or CD8+CD57+ T cells (not recorded which) from PBMCs. All receptors derive from a human donor in good health.

This rearrangement joins TRBV20-1 to TRBJ1-2, with no clear D. Deletions cut 1 base from V and 2 bases from J, with 2 bases between. CDR3 length: 11 amino acids. The V gene's germline CDR1 is DFQATT and CDR2 SNEGSKA (reference sequence). The CDR3 reads CSARANYGYTF. The CDR3 DNA reads TGCAGTGCTAGAGCCAACTATGGCTACACCTTC.

The chain employs TRBV3-1 and TRBJ2-2, with D maybe TRBD1 (5 bases). The CDR3 extends over 15 amino acids. Germline loops: CDR1 LGHDT, CDR2 YNNKEL (reference sequence). V lost 3 bases and J lost 7, with 15 bases in between. The CDR3 sequence is CASSHPVDTGGELFF. In DNA form, the CDR3 reads TGTGCCAGCAGCCATCCCGTGGACACGGGCGGGGAGCTGTTTTTT. The whole variable domain, filled in from reference TRBV3-1 and TRBJ2-2, reads DTAVSQTPKYLVTQMGNDKSIKCEQNLGHDTMYWYKQDSKKFLKIMFSYNNKELIINETVPNRFSPKSPDKAHLNLHINSLELGDSAVYFCASSHPVDTGGELFFGEGSRLTVL.

The chain combines TRBV10-3 with TRBJ2-1, with TRBD2 matching over 7 bases. V dropped 2 bases and J dropped 12; count of bases not matched to a gene: 4. The germline V gene encodes CDR1 ENHRY and CDR2 SYGVKD. This CDR3 has 12 amino acids. The CDR3 nucleotides are TGTGCCATCAGTGAGAGTACTAGCGTGCAGTTCTTC. As protein: CAISESTSVQFF.

This chain connects TRBV2 to TRBJ1-2, with D possibly matching TRBD1 (5 bases). Looked up from germline, CDR1 is SNHLY and CDR2 is FYNNEI. V was pared by 11 bases and J by 2 bases, with 12 bases between. This CDR3 is 12 amino acids long. The CDR3 here is CAGGGLNYGYTF. The DNA for the CDR3 is TGTGCCGGGGGGGGACTCAACTATGGCTACACCTTC.

This clonotype came up many times. J is TRBJ1-2 and V is TRBV19; 9 bases map to TRBD1. The CDR3 runs 15 residues. V gave up 4 bases and J gave up 0 bases; unmatched junction bases: 3. CDR1 is LNHDA, CDR2 SQIVND, per germline (reference sequence). The CDR3 coding sequence is TGTGCCAGTAGTAGGGACAGGGCCTCTAACTATGGCTACACCTTC. It yields the protein CASSRDRASNYGYTF.

The chain recombines TRBV25-1 with TRBJ2-6; maybe TRBD1 (6 bases). V lost 7 bases and J lost 2, with 15 bases in between. The CDR3 has 16 residues. CDR1 is MGHDK, CDR2 SYGVNS, per germline. Here the CDR3 DNA reads TGTGCCAGCACCCCGGGGTACAGGGCTGGGGCCAACGTCCTGACTTTC. Amino acids: CASTPGYRAGANVLTF.

The CDR3 DNA follows: TGTGCCACCAGTGACCCTTGGCGGGACACATATCTCACAGATACGCAGTATTTT. It specifies CATSDPWRDTYLTDTQYF. The chain carries TRBV24-1 and TRBJ2-3, with D perhaps given as TRBD1 or TRBD2 (6 bases each). Trimming pared 4 bases from V and 2 bases from J, leaving 21 bases between. CDR3 length: 18 residues. Germline V lookup: CDR1 KGHDR, CDR2 SFDVKD.

The chain combines TRBV5-5 with TRBJ2-5; D may be TRBD2 (7 bases). The ends were cut back, 0 bases at V and 2 bases at J, with 17 bases in the middle. The length of the CDR3 is 17 residues. Germline assignment: CDR1 SGHKS and CDR2 YYEKEE (reference sequence). DNA for the CDR3: TGTGCCAGCAGCTTGGTATGGGGGGGCGCGCTTCAAGAGACCCAGTACTTC. Residues: CASSLVWGGALQETQYF.

This clonotype was picked up many times. This chain links TRBV5-6 with TRBJ2-6; D is undetermined. The CDR3 runs 17 residues. Germline lookup yields CDR1 SGHDT and CDR2 YYEEEE. V was trimmed by 2 bases and J by 0 bases, leaving 12 bases between them. CDR3 in DNA: TGTGCCAGCAGCTTAGTCAGATATTACTCTGGGGCCAACGTCCTGACTTTC. This encodes CASSLVRYYSGANVLTF.

The CDR3: CASSLDGSSTDTQYF. The CDR3 nucleotides read TGCGCCAGCAGCTTGGACGGATCTAGCACAGATACGCAGTATTTT. This sequence joins TRBV5-1 and TRBJ2-3; D gene unclear. Germline loops: CDR1 SGHRS, CDR2 YFSETQ. V was cut by 0 bases and J by 0 bases, with 8 bases left in between. The CDR3 loop spans 15 amino acids.

This chain uses TRBV7-6 with TRBJ2-1; unclear D gene. This CDR3 has 14 amino acids. The V end was cut by 0 bases, the J end by 8 bases, with 11 bases between. Germline CDR1 reads SGHVS; CDR2 reads FNYEAQ. CDR3 sequence: CASSLALGGDEQFF. CDR3 DNA sequence: TGTGCCAGCAGCTTAGCGTTGGGTGGGGATGAGCAGTTCTTC.

This clonotype qualifies as medium-sized (0.01 to 0.1%). This chain joins TRBV10-3 and TRBJ1-5; D not certain. V lost 7 bases, J lost 0 bases, and 7 bases lay in between. The CDR3 totals 13 residues. Germline V lookup: CDR1 ENHRY, CDR2 SYGVKD. CDR3: CAIKGDSNQPQHF. CDR3 nucleotide sequence: TGTGCCATCAAAGGTGATAGCAATCAGCCCCAGCATTTT.

This clonotype was counted ten times or more. The rearrangement uses TRBV2 and TRBJ1-2; D gene uncertain. Trimming removed 8 bases at V and 8 bases at J, with 15 bases between. The germline V gene encodes CDR1 SNHLY and CDR2 FYNNEI. This CDR3 is built from 12 residues. This CDR3 is CASALGFSGYTF. CDR3 coding DNA: TGTGCCAGCGCGTTGGGGTTCTCAGGCTACACCTTC.

V is TRBV10-3 and J is TRBJ2-1; 12 bases fit TRBD2. The germline V gene has CDR1 ENHRY and CDR2 SYGVKD. Trimming removed 5 bases from V and 4 bases from J; junction bases left unmatched: 6. The CDR3 runs 16 residues. The CDR3 reads CAISSRLAGAYNEQFF. The DNA of the CDR3 is TGTGCCATCAGTTCCCGACTAGCGGGGGCTTACAATGAGCAGTTCTTC.

With regard to this clonotype: One junction end does not reproduce the germline sequence, and a read error may be involved. The chain couples TRBV18 to TRBJ2-7, with unresolved D. This CDR3 contains 15 residues. Looked up from germline, CDR1 is KGHSH and CDR2 is LQKENI. The CDR3 coding sequence is TGTGCCAGCTCACCAAACGCGGTCGGGTCCTACGAGCAGTGCTTC. It codes for CASSPNAVGSYEQCF.

The chain employs TRBV24-1 and TRBJ2-5, with 8 bases aligning to TRBD2. This CDR3 contains 15 residues. CDR1 is KGHDR, CDR2 SFDVKD, per germline. Losses at the gene ends were 0 bases for V and 1 base for J; bases not matched to a gene: 0. CDR3 bases: TGTGCCACCAGTGATTTGCGGGGGGGCCAAGAGACCCAGTACTTC. Encoded protein: CATSDLRGGQETQYF.

The genes are TRBV12-3 or TRBV12-4 and TRBJ2-3; 7 positions match TRBD2. The CDR3 consists of 14 residues. J was trimmed by 5 bases and V by 3 bases; bases with no gene match: 5. The CDR3 protein is CASSFGGSGDTQYF. CDR3 sequence (DNA): TGTGCCAGCAGTTTTGGCGGGAGTGGAGATACGCAGTATTTT.

On this clonotype: Given a much more abundant clone one base away, this may be a read error. The genes are TRBV25-1 and TRBJ2-7; D not certain. The CDR3 extends over 12 amino acids. Looked up from germline, CDR1 is MGHDK and CDR2 is SYGVNS. The DNA for the CDR3 is TGTGCCAGCAGTGATTATTTCAGGCTGCAGTGCTTC. Its translation is CASSDYFRLQCF.

The genes are TRBV24-1 and TRBJ2-5; D perhaps matches TRBD2 (6 bases). The length of the CDR3 is 14 residues. V gave up 2 bases and J gave up 5 bases, with 11 bases separating them. Per germline, CDR1 KGHDR and CDR2 SFDVKD. CDR3 residues: CATSDSRRGETQYF. The CDR3 region has the DNA TGTGCCACCAGTGATTCCCGACGGGGGGAGACCCAGTACTTC.